This passage covers 3 T cell receptor beta chains from one sample sequenced in a study of T cell changes during pregnancy in multiple sclerosis. Using immunoSEQ multiplex PCR, the repertoire was profiled, and TCRdb retains in-frame clones only, with some absent. The table shows 81,000 or so clones, with roughly nine tenths occurring only once. Source: PBMCs, taken in the first trimester of pregnancy. These receptors were taken from a female donor in good health, serving as a control in a pregnancy study. Some clones in this sample may be carry-over from other donors' samples.

V usage is TRBV7-9 and J usage is TRBJ2-3; D is perhaps TRBD2 (5 bases). This CDR3 has 15 amino acids. The V end was cut by 2 bases, the J end by 2 bases, with 11 bases between. Looked up from germline, CDR1 is SEHNR and CDR2 is FQNEAQ (reference sequence). The CDR3, as DNA: TGTGCCAGCAGCTTAAGAGGGCCTGACACAGATACGCAGTATTTT. Translated: CASSLRGPDTDTQYF.

The chain uses TRBV7-9 and TRBJ1-1; D perhaps matches TRBD1 (6 bases). Trimming stripped 3 bases from V and 8 bases from J, with 16 bases between. The CDR3 sequence is 14 residues long. Germline V gives CDR1 SEHNR, CDR2 FQNEAQ (reference sequence). CDR3 amino acids: CASSLVQGGGEAFF. The CDR3 DNA reads as TGTGCCAGCAGCTTGGTACAGGGTGGTGGGGAAGCTTTCTTT. The complete variable domain, with remaining parts taken from reference TRBV7-9 and TRBJ1-1, reads DTGVSQNPRHKITKRGQNVTFRCDPISEHNRLYWYRQTLGQGPEFLTYFQNEAQLEKSRLLSDRFSAERPKGSFSTLEIQRTEQGDSAMYLCASSLVQGGGEAFFGQGTRLTVV.

The sample holds one count of this clone. The chain couples TRBV9 to TRBJ1-5; 9 positions agree with TRBD1. The germline CDR1 and CDR2 sequences are SGDLS and YYNGEE. V shed 3 bases and J 7 bases; nucleotides not matched to a gene: 5. The CDR3 covers 14 residues. The CDR3, as DNA: TGTGCCAGCAGCGACAGGGGGCAGGGACAGCCCCAGCATTTT. It is translated as CASSDRGQGQPQHF. Full variable domain (rest looked up from reference TRBV9 and TRBJ1-5): DSGVTQTPKHLITATGQRVTLRCSPRSGDLSVYWYQQSLDQGLQFLIQYYNGEERAKGNILERFSAQQFPDLHSELNLSSLELGDSALYFCASSDRGQGQPQHFGDGTRLSIL.